This T cell receptor beta chain came from a study of beta chain features in type 1 diabetes. Background on the study: The patients were much like the healthy donors in age, gender and cell yields.

Remarks on this clone: Antigen: not known.

Expressed TCRB transcripts got sequenced, as all isolated RNA was reverse transcribed. Measured with immunoSEQ multiplex PCR; TCRdb has only the in-frame clones, and not every one. The profile covers roughly 240,000 clones, with around 65% appearing a single time and 0.053% taken by the ten largest. Trimming pared 4 bases from V and 5 bases from J, leaving 7 bases between. This CDR3 is 12 amino acids long. CDR1 and CDR2 (germline): SGHTA, FQGNSA. Purity exceeding 95% was reached by all sorted populations. Broader study findings: A potential PCR bias toward shorter templates would be equal in patient and control samples. VDJ junctions from type 1 diabetes patients carried fewer insertions and larger deletions.

Source material: naive CD4+ T cells from blood. The chain is built from TRBV7-2 and TRBJ2-3; D ambiguous. This TCR was recovered from a man aged 25-40 years in good health. CDR3 nucleotides: TGTGCCAGCAGCTCATCAGTAGATACGCAGTATTTT. This sequence encodes CASSSSVDTQYF.